These T cell receptor beta chains were read from a single sample in a study of T cell responses to AZD1222 COVID-19 vaccine. Data came from immunoSEQ multiplex PCR; TCRdb stores just in-frame clones and leaves some out. The sample holds 110,000 to 150,000 clones, roughly 90% seen once. Sequenced material: peripheral blood, taken on day 0 of AZD1222 vaccination. These receptors were taken from an adult in good health. The CDR3 runs from the conserved cysteine through the conserved F or W. The D gene is left open where the match is weak. A row's size may be missing; if present it is once, few, many or a size class.

CDR3 protein: CASSLTPGWRSPLHF
CDR3 DNA: TGTGCCAGCAGCTTGACTCCAGGGTGGCGTTCACCCCTCCACTTT
J gene: TRBJ1-6
D gene: .
V gene: TRBV5-6
clone size: .

CDR3 protein: CASSLAGPPLGETQYF
CDR3 DNA: TGCGCCAGCAGCTTGGCGGGACCGCCGCTGGGGGAGACCCAGTACTTC
J gene: TRBJ2-5
D gene: .
V gene: TRBV5-1
clone size: .

CDR3 protein: CSALSVNEQFF
CDR3 DNA: TGCAGTGCTTTAAGCGTCAACGAGCAGTTCTTC
J gene: TRBJ2-1
D gene: .
V gene: TRBV20-1
clone size: .

CDR3 protein: CATSPTGTPLYGELFF
CDR3 DNA: TGTGCCACCAGCCCAACCGGGACCCCCTTGTACGGGGAGCTGTTTTTT
J gene: TRBJ2-2
D gene: .
V gene: TRBV15
clone size: .

CDR3 protein: CASSLNRWDRKNTGELFF
CDR3 DNA: TGTGCCAGCAGCCTGAATAGGTGGGACAGAAAAAACACCGGGGAGCTGTTTTTT
J gene: TRBJ2-2
D gene: TRBD1
V gene: TRBV7-9
clone size: .

CDR3 protein: CASSPPSGKSYGYTF
CDR3 DNA: TGTGCCAGCTCACCACCATCAGGGAAGTCCTATGGCTACACCTTC
J gene: TRBJ1-2
D gene: .
V gene: TRBV18
clone size: .

CDR3 protein: CASSQDLLGQPQHF
CDR3 DNA: TGTGCCAGCAGCCAAGATTTACTCGGTCAGCCCCAGCATTTT
J gene: TRBJ1-5
D gene: .
V gene: TRBV3-1/TRBV3-2
clone size: .

CDR3 protein: CSVAKATGGREQFF
CDR3 DNA: TGCAGCGTCGCGAAGGCAACGGGAGGGCGTGAGCAGTTCTTC
J gene: TRBJ2-1
D gene: TRBD2
V gene: TRBV29-1
clone size: .

CDR3 protein: CASSFGQRPSNYGYTF
CDR3 DNA: TGTGCCAGCAGTTTTGGACAGAGACCTTCTAACTATGGCTACACCTTC
J gene: TRBJ1-2
D gene: .
V gene: TRBV27
clone size: .

CDR3 protein: CAWSVEAGGPGELFF
CDR3 DNA: TGTGCCTGGAGTGTGGAAGCAGGTGGCCCCGGGGAGCTGTTTTTT
J gene: TRBJ2-2
D gene: .
V gene: TRBV30
clone size: few

CDR3 protein: CASSSSRGIRGYEQYF
CDR3 DNA: TGTGCCAGCAGCTCGAGTAGGGGGATTCGGGGCTACGAGCAGTACTTC
J gene: TRBJ2-7
D gene: .
V gene: TRBV7-8
clone size: .